This T cell receptor (beta chain) was captured by sequencing in a study of T-cell reconstitution after alpha-beta-depleted transplantation in children. Study-wide results and caveats: Day-60 TCRbeta diversity that was high in some patients was derived from surviving recipient T cells and thymic progenitors. After one year, T-cell counts and TCRbeta diversity mostly came from new T cells.

This clonotype showed up many times. Its cognate antigen is unknown. TCRbeta library preparation incorporated unique molecular identifiers. TCRdb called the PCR reads again in MiXCR, with one record for every CDR3 protein. The sample lists some 200,000 distinct CDR3 sequences, 5.5% to 7% occurring once. Germline V gene lookup returns CDR1 LGHNA and CDR2 YNFKEQ. The V and J ends lost 0 bases and 6 bases, in that order; junction bases with no gene match: 16. CDR3 size: 18 residues. This sequence was found in a boy under 10 years old with acute lymphoblastic leukemia, due to receive a stem cell transplant. The chain carries TRBV4-2 and TRBJ2-7; TRBD1 matches 8 bases. This specimen consisted of PBMCs, obtained before TCRalphabeta/CD19-depleted stem cell transplant. The CDR3 reads CASSQDARQGATWGEQYF. DNA of the CDR3: TGTGCCAGCAGCCAAGATGCGAGGCAGGGGGCCACCTGGGGCGAGCAGTACTTC.